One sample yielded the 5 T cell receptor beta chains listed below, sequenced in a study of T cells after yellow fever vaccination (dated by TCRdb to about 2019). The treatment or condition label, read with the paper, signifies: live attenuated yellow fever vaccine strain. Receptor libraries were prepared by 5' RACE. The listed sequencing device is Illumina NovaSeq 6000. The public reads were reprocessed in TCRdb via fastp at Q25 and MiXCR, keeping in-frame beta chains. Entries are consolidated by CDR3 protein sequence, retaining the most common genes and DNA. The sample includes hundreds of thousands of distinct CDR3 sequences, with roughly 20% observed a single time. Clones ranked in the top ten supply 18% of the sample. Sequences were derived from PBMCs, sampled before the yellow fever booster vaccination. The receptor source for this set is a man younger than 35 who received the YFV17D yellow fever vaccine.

The DNA of the CDR3 is TGCGCCAGCAGCGCACAGATGTACAATGAGCAGTTCTTC. Amino acids: CASSAQMYNEQFF. This sequence joins TRBV4-1 and TRBJ2-1; D call uncertain. CDR3 length: 13 residues. Germline V gene lookup returns CDR1 MGHRA and CDR2 YSYEKL. The V end lost 5 bases, the J end lost 4 bases, and 9 bases lay between the germline ends.

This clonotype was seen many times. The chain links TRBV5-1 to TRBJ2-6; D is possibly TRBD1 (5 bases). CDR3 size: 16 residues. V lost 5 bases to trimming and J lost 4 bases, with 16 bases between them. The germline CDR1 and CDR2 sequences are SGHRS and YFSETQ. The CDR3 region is CASRSQGQGGANVLTF. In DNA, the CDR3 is TGCGCCAGCAGGTCCCAAGGTCAGGGAGGGGCCAACGTCCTGACTTTC. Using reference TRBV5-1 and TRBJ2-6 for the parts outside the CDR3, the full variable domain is KAGVTQTPRYLIKTRGQQVTLSCSPISGHRSVSWYQQTPGQGLQFLFEYFSETQRNKGNFPGRFSGRQFSNSRSEMNVSTLELGDSALYLCASRSQGQGGANVLTFGAGSRLTVL.

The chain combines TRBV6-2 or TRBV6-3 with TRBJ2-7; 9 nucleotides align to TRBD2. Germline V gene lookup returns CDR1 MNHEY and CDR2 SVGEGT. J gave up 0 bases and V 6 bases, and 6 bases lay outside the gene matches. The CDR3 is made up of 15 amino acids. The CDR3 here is CASRPTSGHSYEQYF. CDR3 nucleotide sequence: TGTGCCAGCAGGCCCACTAGCGGGCACTCCTACGAGCAGTACTTC.

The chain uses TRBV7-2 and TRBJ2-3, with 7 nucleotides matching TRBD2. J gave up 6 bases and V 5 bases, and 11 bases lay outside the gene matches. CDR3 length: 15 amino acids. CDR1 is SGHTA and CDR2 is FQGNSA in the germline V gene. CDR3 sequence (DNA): TGTGCCAGCAGCCCCGGGGAGGGTTCGGCGGATACGCAGTATTTT. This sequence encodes CASSPGEGSADTQYF.

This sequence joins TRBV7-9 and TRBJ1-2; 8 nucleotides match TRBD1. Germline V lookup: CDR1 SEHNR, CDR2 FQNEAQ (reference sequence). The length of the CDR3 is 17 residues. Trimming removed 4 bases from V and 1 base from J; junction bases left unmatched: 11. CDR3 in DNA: TGTGCCAGCAGCTCCCTAAGACAGGGGTCCTTTAACTATGGCTACACCTTC. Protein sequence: CASSSLRQGSFNYGYTF.